These 4 T cell receptor beta chains originate from one sample sequenced in a study of blood T cell repertoires in COVID-19. Sequenced by immunoSEQ multiplex PCR; TCRdb stores in-frame clones only, minus some. The sample holds 200,000 to 250,000 clones, around four fifths seen once. The sequenced material came from peripheral blood. All receptors derive from a woman aged 65 to 85 with active or convalescent COVID-19.

The chain combines TRBV30 with TRBJ2-5; D unclear. The V end was cut by 0 bases, the J end by 5 bases, with 4 bases between. CDR1 and CDR2 (germline): GTSNPN, SVGIG (reference sequence). This CDR3 is built from 11 residues. The CDR3 DNA reads as TGTGCCTGGAGTGTACTGGAGACCCAGTACTTC. It codes for CAWSVLETQYF.

The J gene is TRBJ1-2, the V gene TRBV3-1 (or the pseudogene TRBV3-2); 7 nucleotides agree with TRBD1. The V and J ends lost 2 bases and 4 bases, in that order; junction bases with no gene match: 7. CDR1 is LGHDT, CDR2 YNNKEL, per germline (reference sequence). The CDR3 runs to 15 residues. The CDR3 here is CASSQPSQGTYGYTF. CDR3 nucleotide sequence: TGTGCCAGCAGCCAACCATCACAGGGGACCTATGGCTACACCTTC.

The sample holds one count of this clone. The rearrangement links TRBV3-1 (or the pseudogene TRBV3-2) to TRBJ2-1; 10 nucleotides match TRBD2. The junction had 8 bases not matched to a gene; V was cut back by 3 bases and J by 9 bases. The germline CDR1 and CDR2 sequences are LGHDT and YNNKEL (reference sequence). There are 15 residues in the CDR3. The CDR3 DNA reads TGTGCCAGCAGCCAGGCCGGGACTAGCGATATTGAGCAGTTCTTC. Residues: CASSQAGTSDIEQFF.

The chain joins TRBV5-1 to TRBJ1-4; 9 nucleotides agree with TRBD1. CDR1 and CDR2 from the germline V gene are SGHRS and YFSETQ. J lost 4 bases, V lost 0 bases, and 1 base had no gene match. The CDR3 length is 15 residues. The CDR3 DNA reads as TGCGCCAGCAGCTTGGGGGACAGGGTTAATGAAAAACTGTTTTTT. Translated: CASSLGDRVNEKLFF.